This T cell receptor (beta chain) came from a study of shared clonotypes between healthy human individuals. Study results and caveats: In this cohort, only blood was sampled, and tissue repertoires likely differ.

This clone appeared once. The antigen remains undetermined. Using immunoSEQ multiplex PCR, the repertoire was profiled, and TCRdb retains in-frame clones only, with some absent. The repertoire consists of 450,000 to 500,000 clones, with 79% occurring once and the leading ten covering approximately 12%. The CDR3 sequence is 14 residues long. The junction had 3 bases not matched to a gene; V was cut back by 3 bases and J by 6 bases. Germline V lookup: CDR1 MNHNS, CDR2 SASEGT. Sequences were obtained from PBMCs. The clonotype comes from a woman aged 35 to 49 in good health. Some clones in this sample may be carry-over from other donors' samples. The rearrangement links TRBV6-1 to TRBJ2-2; 8 bases are shared with TRBD1. The CDR3 loop is CASSETGVAGELFF. For the CDR3, the DNA is TGTGCCAGCAGTGAGACAGGGGTAGCCGGGGAGCTGTTTTTT.